This T cell receptor beta chain came from a study of response to subunit inactivated influenza vaccine. Notes on this clonotype: Its antigen is undetermined.

Germline values: CDR1 SGHRS, CDR2 YFSETQ. The CDR3 extends over 14 amino acids. Trimming removed 4 bases from V and 7 bases from J; junction bases left unmatched: 9. Regarding the study as a whole: Authors proposed each seasonal influenza vaccination draws in few new T cells.

TCRdb redid the calling of the RT-PCR reads with MiXCR, one entry per CDR3 protein. Here the sample spans around 650,000 distinct CDR3 sequences, 15% to 17% being singletons. The chain uses TRBV5-1 and TRBJ2-7, with TRBD1 matching over 9 bases. Sequenced here: PBMCs from blood, sampled 11 to 12 days after vaccination. This TCR derives from a man aged 45-60 years who received an inactivated influenza vaccine. CDR3 loop: CASSPGQGLTEQYF. Here the CDR3 DNA reads TGCGCCAGCAGCCCGGGACAGGGACTGACGGAGCAGTACTTC.